The 9 T cell receptor beta chains reported below all come from one sample, sequenced in a study of tumor-infiltrating lymphocytes in primary liver carcinoma. From unsorted bulk tissue weighing roughly 17-31 mg, DNA and RNA were co-extracted. The researchers produced TCR beta cDNA from 450 to 600 ng total RNA with a constant-region primer. Researchers made the TCR beta libraries by running three nested multiplex PCR rounds with slightly modified ARM-PCR. Investigators reported that the first two PCR rounds, at 10 cycles each, used TRBV1-TRBV30 forward primers with a C-beta reverse primer. TCRdb ran MiXCR on the multiplex PCR reads and lists one entry per CDR3 protein. This table has roughly 50,000 distinct CDR3 sequences, about 80% appearing once. Sequenced sample: liver tumor tissue from sampling region 2. Subset noted: tumor region T2, inferior pole. The receptors were gathered from a man aged 40-55 years with primary liver carcinoma and hepatitis B virus infection.

As concerns this clonotype: The junction and the germline gene differ at one end; a read error may be behind it. The genes are TRBV29-1 and TRBJ2-1, with D maybe TRBD1 (6 bases). Germline V gives CDR1 SQVTM, CDR2 ANQGSEA. The CDR3 runs 13 residues. DNA for the CDR3: TGCATCGTTGAAAGGACAGTAGGAAATGAGCAATTCTTC. Its protein is CIVERTVGNEQFF.

This clonotype was picked up many times. V is TRBV10-3 and J is TRBJ2-3, with 11 positions matching TRBD2. Germline CDR1 reads ENHRY; CDR2 reads SYGVKD. Trimming cost V 10 bases and J 2 bases; bases outside gene matches: 5. This CDR3 contains 14 residues. The CDR3 DNA reads TGTGCCAGTAGCGGGAGGGCTACCACAGATACGCAGTATTTT. Its translation: CASSGRATTDTQYF.

As for this clonotype: Here the CDR3 omits its conserved ending phenylalanine or tryptophan, so a read error is the likely source. This chain uses TRBV11-3 with TRBJ2-3; perhaps TRBD2 as D (5 bases). The CDR3 spans 13 residues. V lost 5 bases to trimming and J lost 6 bases, with 12 bases between them. CDR1 is SGHNT and CDR2 is YENEEA in the germline V gene. The CDR3 DNA sequence: TGTGCCAGCAGCCGGGGTGAGGCGGATACGCAGTATTTG. This translates into CASSRGEADTQYL.

Concerning this clonotype itself: It is likely a read error, because the conserved phenylalanine at the end of the CDR3 is missing. The chain joins TRBV29-1 to TRBJ2-2, with D perhaps TRBD2 (6 bases). Germline V gene data show CDR1 as SQVTM and CDR2 as ANQGSEA. CDR3 size: 15 residues. The CDR3: CSVEDASGAPGELFS. CDR3 nucleotides: TGCAGCGTCGAAGACGCCTCGGGAGCCCCCGGGGAGCTGTTTTCT.

The table lists this clonotype with many counts. The chain carries TRBV6-1 and TRBJ2-3; TRBD1 matches 8 bases. Germline CDR1 and CDR2: MNHNS and SASEGT. There are 17 residues in the CDR3. V trimming: 4 bases; J trimming: 3 bases; junction bases outside the gene matches: 12. The CDR3 is CASSAGQGIARTDTQYF. The CDR3 DNA reads TGTGCCAGCAGTGCCGGACAGGGAATAGCAAGGACAGATACGCAGTATTTT.

The chain is built from TRBV11-1 and TRBJ2-1; 12 positions match TRBD2. The CDR3 covers 17 residues. The V and J ends lost 5 bases and 7 bases, in that order; junction bases with no gene match: 12. The germline V gene encodes CDR1 SGHAT and CDR2 FQDESV (reference sequence). The CDR3 bases are TGTGCCAGCAGCCTGAGACTAGCGGGAGAAGTTTATAATGAGCAGTTCTTC. Protein: CASSLRLAGEVYNEQFF.

The V gene is TRBV11-2, the J gene TRBJ2-1; perhaps D is TRBD1 or TRBD2 (5 bases each). The CDR3 is 22 amino acids. Trimming left V 5 bases short and J 0 bases short, with 32 bases between. In germline, CDR1 is SGHAT, CDR2 FQNNGV. CDR3 sequence reads: CASSPSYRGPVKQVCSYNEQFF. As DNA, the CDR3 is TGTGCCAGCAGCCCCTCCTACCGGGGTCCCGTGAAACAGGTTTGCTCCTACAATGAGCAGTTCTTC.

This clonotype has a single count. One end of the junction is discordant with germline, which a read error may explain. The chain joins TRBV5-6 to TRBJ1-5; possibly TRBD1 for D (5 bases). CDR3 size: 14 residues. Per germline, CDR1 SGHDT and CDR2 YYEEEE. The CDR3 spells CASSWWDGSQPQHF. As DNA, the CDR3 is TGTGCCAGCAGCTGGTGGGACGGGAGTCAGCCCCAACATTTT.

The CDR3 sequence: CASSIRDRASYNEQFF. The CDR3 bases are TGTGCCAGTAGCATAAGGGACAGGGCATCCTACAATGAGCAGTTCTTC. The rearrangement joins TRBV7-8 to TRBJ2-1; TRBD1 aligns across 9 bases. The CDR3 runs 16 residues. Germline assignment: CDR1 SGHVS and CDR2 FQNEAQ. The V and J ends lost 9 bases and 1 base, in that order; junction bases with no gene match: 10.